The 24 T cell receptor beta chains below come from one sample, sequenced in a study of blood T cell repertoires in COVID-19. The repertoire was sequenced with immunoSEQ multiplex PCR; TCRdb's copy has only in-frame clones and lacks some. The data show around 160,000 clones, around 90% seen once. Sequencing used peripheral blood. The receptors were gathered from a man aged 55-75 years with active or convalescent COVID-19.

The chain recombines TRBV6-5 with TRBJ1-3; D possibly corresponds to TRBD1 (6 bases). V lost 6 bases to trimming and J lost 0 bases, with 12 bases between them. The CDR3 is made up of 15 amino acids. The V gene's germline CDR1 is MNHEY and CDR2 SVGAGI. The CDR3 spells CASRVGQISGNTIYF. The CDR3, as DNA: TGTGCCAGCAGGGTGGGACAAATCTCTGGAAACACCATATATTTT.

This rearrangement joins TRBV11-3 to TRBJ2-1, with 11 bases fitting TRBD2. This CDR3 is built from 16 residues. From germline, CDR1 is SGHNT and CDR2 YENEEA. V lost 2 bases to trimming and J lost 5 bases; unmatched junction nucleotides: 5. The CDR3 sequence is CASSLSASGGNNEQFF. CDR3 coding DNA: TGTGCCAGCAGCTTATCGGCTAGCGGGGGGAACAATGAGCAGTTCTTC.

The V gene is TRBV11-1, the J gene TRBJ1-2; 7 positions match TRBD1. Germline V gene data show CDR1 as SGHAT and CDR2 as FQDESV (reference sequence). J lost 4 bases, V lost 5 bases, and 10 bases had no gene match. The CDR3 covers 15 residues. The CDR3 DNA sequence: TGTGCCAGCAGCCAACCCGGGACAGACTTCTATGGCTACACCTTC. This codes for CASSQPGTDFYGYTF.

V and J are TRBV29-1 and TRBJ1-2, with 7 bases matching TRBD1. V was clipped by 7 bases and J by 2 bases; unmatched bases: 7. The germline V gene has CDR1 SQVTM and CDR2 ANQGSEA. This CDR3 has 13 amino acids. The CDR3 DNA reads as TGCAGCGCCATAGGACAGGAGAACTATGGCTACACCTTC. As protein: CSAIGQENYGYTF. The full variable domain, rest sourced from reference TRBV29-1 and TRBJ1-2, is SAVISQKPSRDICQRGTSLTIQCQVDSQVTMMFWYRQQPGQSLTLIATANQGSEATYESGFVIDKFPISRPNLTFSTLTVSNMSPEDSSIYLCSAIGQENYGYTFGSGTRLTVV.

This clone was counted once. This rearrangement joins TRBV12-5 to TRBJ1-6; D unclear. The V and J ends lost 6 bases and 12 bases respectively, with 15 bases between them. The germline CDR1 and CDR2 sequences are LGHNT and FRNRAP. The CDR3 has 13 amino acids. In DNA form, the CDR3 reads TGTGCTAGTGGCTCAGACATTTTCCGACCCCTCCACTTT. Amino acids: CASGSDIFRPLHF.

The V and J genes are TRBV5-8 and TRBJ1-1; no clear D. The CDR3 extends over 15 amino acids. CDR1 SGHTS and CDR2 YDEGEE come from the germline V gene. Trimming shortened V by 3 bases and J by 8 bases, and 20 bases separated the two germline ends. The CDR3 coding sequence is TGTGCCAGCAGCTCTCCCGACCCGGGAGTTAGAGAAGCTTTCTTT. This translates into CASSSPDPGVREAFF.

The chain has TRBV19 and TRBJ2-7; 13 nucleotides agree with TRBD2. V lost 4 bases to trimming and J lost 7 bases; unmatched junction nucleotides: 4. The CDR3 is 14 residues long. Germline V gene lookup returns CDR1 LNHDA and CDR2 SQIVND (reference sequence). This CDR3 reads CASSTEGLAGEQYF. The CDR3 bases are TGTGCCAGTAGTACGGAGGGACTAGCGGGAGAGCAGTACTTC.

This rearrangement joins TRBV11-2 to TRBJ1-1, with no clear D. Germline V gene sequence: CDR1 SGHAT, CDR2 FQNNGV. The CDR3 has 15 residues. V lost 2 bases, J lost 4 bases, and 14 bases lay in between. The CDR3 region is CASSLIAILSTEAFF. The CDR3 DNA sequence: TGTGCCAGCAGCTTAATAGCCATATTGAGCACTGAAGCTTTCTTT.

The gene calls are TRBV6-4 and TRBJ1-5, with D uncertain. The CDR3 contains 12 residues. Germline V gene data show CDR1 as MRHNA and CDR2 as SNTAGT. V was trimmed by 8 bases and J by 7 bases, leaving 12 bases between them. DNA of the CDR3: TGTGCCAGCGCCGAGTCGAGGCAGCCCCAGCATTTT. Amino acid sequence: CASAESRQPQHF.

V usage is TRBV10-3 and J usage is TRBJ2-7; the match to TRBD2 covers 10 bases. J was trimmed by 1 base and V by 6 bases; bases with no gene match: 6. The V gene's germline CDR1 is ENHRY and CDR2 SYGVKD. This CDR3 contains 15 residues. For the CDR3, the DNA is TGTGCCATCAGCCCCGGACTAGCGGCGTCCTACGAGCAGTACTTC. Its translation: CAISPGLAASYEQYF.

The J gene is TRBJ2-1, the V gene TRBV18; possible D gene TRBD2, 5 bases. CDR1 KGHSH and CDR2 LQKENI come from the germline V gene. The CDR3 is 16 amino acids. V lost 5 bases and J lost 10, with 24 bases in between. The CDR3 DNA sequence: TGTGCCAGCTCATCTCAGGACTGGTATAGATTTTGGGAGCAGTTCTTC. Translating gives CASSSQDWYRFWEQFF.

The CDR3, as DNA: TGTGCCAGCAGCTACGACAGGGGGGCCAATCAGCCCCAGCATTTT. Its translation: CASSYDRGANQPQHF. The V and J genes are TRBV7-8 and TRBJ1-5; TRBD1 agrees at 9 bases. CDR3 size: 15 residues. Unmatched junction bases numbered 4, after V lost 4 bases and J lost 3 bases. Germline assignment: CDR1 SGHVS and CDR2 FQNEAQ.

The chain has TRBV5-1 and TRBJ1-1; D not resolved. The CDR3 is made up of 13 amino acids. Germline CDR1 SGHRS, CDR2 YFSETQ. The ends were cut back, 1 base at V and 1 base at J, with 5 bases in the middle. CDR3 residues: CASSLTRNTEAFF. As DNA, the CDR3 is TGCGCCAGCAGCTTGACCAGGAACACTGAAGCTTTCTTT.

This clone occurred a few times. The chain employs TRBV6-4 and TRBJ2-2; D uncertain. Deletions cut 2 bases from V and 0 bases from J, with 7 bases between. CDR1 is MRHNA and CDR2 is SNTAGT in the germline V gene. The CDR3 has 15 amino acids. The CDR3 loop reads CASSDSSPNTGELFF. The CDR3 coding sequence is TGTGCCAGCAGTGACAGTAGCCCGAACACCGGGGAGCTGTTTTTT.

The chain employs TRBV6-1 and TRBJ2-3; 10 bases are a match to TRBD2. Germline CDR1 MNHNS, CDR2 SASEGT. The ends lost 2 bases at V and 4 bases at J; junction bases unmatched: 6. The CDR3 length is 16 residues. Here the CDR3 reads CASSESERGGADTQYF. The CDR3 DNA follows: TGTGCCAGCAGTGAATCCGAGCGGGGGGGAGCAGATACGCAGTATTTT.

The DNA of the CDR3 is TGTGCCAGTAGTTTCCAGGGGCGGACAGATACGCAGTATTTT. Encoded protein: CASSFQGRTDTQYF. The chain recombines TRBV19 with TRBJ2-3; D possibly corresponds to TRBD1 (6 bases). CDR1 is LNHDA, CDR2 SQIVND, per germline (reference sequence). The CDR3 covers 14 residues. V was clipped by 5 bases and J by 3 bases, with 12 bases between them.

This sequence joins TRBV24-1 and TRBJ2-1; D possibly corresponds to TRBD1 (6 bases). Germline V gives CDR1 KGHDR, CDR2 SFDVKD. The CDR3 is 15 amino acids. Trimming removed 4 bases at V and 5 bases at J, with 14 bases between. As DNA, the CDR3 is TGTGCCACCAGTGAGGGCAGGGGATGGAACAATGAGCAGTTCTTC. Residues: CATSEGRGWNNEQFF.

The rearrangement joins TRBV2 to TRBJ1-3; D may be TRBD1 (5 bases). The V end lost 4 bases, the J end lost 4 bases, and 14 bases lay between the germline ends. In germline, CDR1 is SNHLY, CDR2 FYNNEI. The CDR3 has 15 amino acids. CDR3 nucleotide sequence: TGTGCCAGCAGTGGGGGCGATTGGTCAGGAAACACCATATATTTT. This sequence encodes CASSGGDWSGNTIYF. The variable domain in full, with the rest retrieved from reference TRBV2 and TRBJ1-3, is EPEVTQTPSHQVTQMGQEVILRCVPISNHLYFYWYRQILGQKVEFLVSFYNNEISEKSEIFDDQFSVERPDGSNFTLKIRSTKLEDSAMYFCASSGGDWSGNTIYFGEGSWLTVV.

This clone has only one observation. The rearrangement links TRBV5-4 to TRBJ2-1, with TRBD1 matching over 10 bases. The CDR3 runs to 13 residues. Germline V gene data show CDR1 as SGHNT and CDR2 as YYREEE (reference sequence). V trimming: 3 bases; J trimming: 7 bases; junction bases outside the gene matches: 1. The CDR3 here is CASSWGQGNEQFF. The DNA for the CDR3 is TGTGCCAGCAGCTGGGGACAGGGGAATGAGCAGTTCTTC.

This chain links TRBV7-9 with TRBJ1-6; D is possibly TRBD1 (5 bases). Germline-derived CDR1 and CDR2 are SEHNR and FQNEAQ (reference sequence). This CDR3 comprises 14 residues. V shed 5 bases and J shed 5 bases, with 10 bases lying between them. CDR3 nucleotide sequence: TGTGCCAGCAGCCTACAGGAGAATAATTCACCCCTCCACTTT. Protein sequence: CASSLQENNSPLHF.

V is TRBV3-1 (or the pseudogene TRBV3-2) and J is TRBJ2-1; weak D call: TRBD2 (6 bases). Germline V lookup: CDR1 LGHDT, CDR2 YNNKEL (reference sequence). The CDR3 has 15 amino acids. The ends were cut back, 0 bases at V and 7 bases at J, with 13 bases in the middle. The CDR3 coding sequence is TGTGCCAGCAGCCAAGATTTACTAGCTTCTAATGAGCAGTTCTTC. Translating it yields CASSQDLLASNEQFF.

This chain uses TRBV7-6 with TRBJ1-6, with D tentatively TRBD1 (5 bases). Germline assignment: CDR1 SGHVS and CDR2 FNYEAQ. V was cut by 5 bases and J by 5 bases, with 10 bases left in between. The CDR3 totals 14 residues. The CDR3 DNA sequence: TGTGCCAGCAGCGCCTCAGGGAATAATTCACCCCTCCACTTT. Encoded protein: CASSASGNNSPLHF. The variable domain in full, completed from reference TRBV7-6 and TRBJ1-6, reads GAGVSQSPRYKVTKRGQDVALRCDPISGHVSLYWYRQALGQGPEFLTYFNYEAQQDKSGLPNDRFSAERPEGSISTLTIQRTEQRDSAMYRCASSASGNNSPLHFGNGTRLTVT.

The chain uses TRBV11-2 and TRBJ2-7, with a tentative D call TRBD2 (5 bases). The CDR3 covers 15 residues. V was cut by 1 base and J by 0 bases, with 10 bases left in between. CDR1 is SGHAT and CDR2 is FQNNGV in the germline V gene. The CDR3 reads CASSLAGRSSYEQYF. DNA of the CDR3: TGTGCCAGCAGCTTAGCGGGGAGAAGCTCCTACGAGCAGTACTTC.

This chain's CDR3 is CASSVTGNTEAFF. The CDR3, as DNA: TGTGCCAGCAGCGTGACAGGGAACACTGAAGCTTTCTTT. The gene calls are TRBV5-4 and TRBJ1-1, with a weak D call TRBD1 (6 bases). The ends were cut back, 4 bases at V and 1 base at J, with 8 bases in the middle. Germline V CDR1 and CDR2: SGHNT, YYREEE (reference sequence). The length of the CDR3 is 13 residues.